The entry below describes one T cell receptor beta chain. The target of this receptor is not known. It has no much larger one-base neighbor in the sample; base qualities were not kept. The immunoSEQ Assay, a bias-controlled multiplex PCR, was used to amplify TCRbeta CDR3 regions from genomic DNA. The authors processed their data as follows. Within the assay, amplification of reference gene primers was used to estimate how many nucleated cells each sample contained. To quantify the absolute abundance of each unique TCRbeta CDR3 rearrangement, sequence reads were collapsed and filtered. For each sample, productive Simpson clonality was calculated as the square root of Simpson's diversity index over productive rearrangements. Not all clones reach the TCRdb copy of this immuneACCESS table, which keeps in-frame sequences only. Checked studies attribute under half of the gap to unresolved V genes and leave the rest unexplained. V and J calls and clone size are copied from that table; D and trimming were computed from the DNA. Here the sample has about 65,000 clones; 90% occur a single time. The ten largest make up 0.95% to 1.5% of the sample.

Each collaborating institution followed its own protocols to collect whole blood in K2EDTA tubes. For TCRbeta analysis, collaborators shipped samples as frozen whole blood, isolated PBMCs, or DNA extracted from either of those sample types. This specimen belongs to a study of blood T cell repertoires in COVID-19 (dated by TCRdb to 2019 to 2021). Describing the broader study: Collaborator samples came from the United States, Italy and Spain and covered acute and convalescent phases of COVID-19. Where available, HLA class I and class II types were taken from metadata supplied by the sample provider and were not determined by assay-based typing. The material from the prospective study consisted of cDNA or gDNA derived from T cells, B-cell-depleted T cells, or PBMCs. Samples came from the ongoing ImmuneRACE study (first 160 participants) plus 1,254 subjects from 6 global collaborators. Subjects who had been exposed to COVID-19, were actively infected with it, or had recovered from it provided the deeply sampled blood TCRbeta repertoires that made up the dataset. Sample metadata almost always included a de-identified subject ID, COVID-19 status, age in years and sex. The repertoires were made available in a free public database intended to serve as a resource for research on the immune response to SARS-CoV-2. What the study reported, not specific to this receptor: The amount of clinical and demographic metadata varied by source and participant and was provided uncurated.

The CDR3 has 14 amino acids, counting the end cysteine and phenylalanine. The DNA shown is the 42-base CDR3, in frame from base 1. For CDR1 and CDR2, the germline V gene lists MDHEN and SYDVKM. At the junction V is shortened by 6 bases and J by 2 bases; bases outside the gene matches: 4. Sequencing used peripheral blood. This chain joins TRBV28 to TRBJ1-3; 7 of the junction bases match TRBD1. The clonotype originates from a man aged 60-69 years with acute or convalescent COVID-19. The encoded CDR3 is CASSDREAGNTIYF. The sequenced DNA: TGTGCCAGCAGCGACAGGGAGGCTGGAAACACCATATATTTT.